The 23 T cell receptor beta chains below were found in one sample sequenced in a study of blood T cell repertoires in COVID-19. Measured with immunoSEQ multiplex PCR; TCRdb has only the in-frame clones, and not every one. This table has under 45,000 clones, approximately 86% appearing once. The sequenced sample was peripheral blood. The receptors shown here come from a human donor in a cohort sampled during active COVID-19.

The chain has TRBV7-9 and TRBJ1-2, with D possibly being TRBD1 (5 bases). Per germline, CDR1 SEHNR and CDR2 FQNEAQ (reference sequence). The CDR3 has 15 amino acids. V lost 4 bases and J 4 bases, leaving 16 bases between the germline ends. The CDR3 loop reads CASSSAGRRTYGYTF. DNA for the CDR3: TGTGCCAGCAGCTCCGCGGGACGGAGGACCTATGGCTACACCTTC. The complete variable domain, with remaining parts taken from reference TRBV7-9 and TRBJ1-2, reads DTGVSQNPRHKITKRGQNVTFRCDPISEHNRLYWYRQTLGQGPEFLTYFQNEAQLEKSRLLSDRFSAERPKGSFSTLEIQRTEQGDSAMYLCASSSAGRRTYGYTFGSGTRLTVV.

The V gene is TRBV30, the J gene TRBJ1-2, with a weak D call TRBD1 (5 bases). With 0 bases removed from V and 10 bases from J, the gap between germline ends came to 24 bases. The CDR3 is made up of 16 amino acids. The germline V gene encodes CDR1 GTSNPN and CDR2 SVGIG (reference sequence). CDR3 region: CAWSVPAGGRAGTYTF. The DNA of the CDR3 is TGTGCCTGGAGTGTACCTGCCGGGGGGAGGGCCGGGACCTACACCTTC.

This sequence joins TRBV11-3 and TRBJ1-1; D is ambiguous. Germline V CDR1 and CDR2: SGHNT, YENEEA. Trimming took off 1 base at V and 2 bases at J, with 8 bases between the two ends. There are 14 residues in the CDR3. The CDR3 reads CASSLGYSNTEAFF. CDR3 nucleotides: TGTGCCAGCAGCTTAGGTTACTCTAACACTGAAGCTTTCTTT.

For this clone: The sample holds other DNA sequences that translate to the same CDR3. The chain combines TRBV5-1 with TRBJ2-7, with TRBD2 identical over 7 bases. Germline trimming cut 4 bases from V and 3 bases from J; bases unmatched to any gene: 1. Germline V CDR1 and CDR2: SGHRS, YFSETQ. The CDR3 covers 12 residues. The CDR3 region has the DNA TGCGCCAGCAGCCCGGGAGGCTACGAGCAGTACTTC. Translated, it gives CASSPGGYEQYF. Drawing the rest from reference TRBV5-1 and TRBJ2-7, the complete variable domain is KAGVTQTPRYLIKTRGQQVTLSCSPISGHRSVSWYQQTPGQGLQFLFEYFSETQRNKGNFPGRFSGRQFSNSRSEMNVSTLELGDSALYLCASSPGGYEQYFGPGTRLTVT.

The chain carries TRBV6-5 and TRBJ2-5, with 10 bases that match TRBD1. The CDR3 spans 15 residues. Germline CDR1 MNHEY, CDR2 SVGAGI. V gave up 6 bases and J gave up 5 bases; unmatched junction bases: 9. The CDR3 region has the DNA TGTGCCAGCAGGATCGGGACAGGGGTAATGGAGACCCAGTACTTC. The encoded protein is CASRIGTGVMETQYF.

This chain connects TRBV11-2 to TRBJ2-7, with a tentative D call TRBD1 (5 bases). The CDR3 consists of 14 residues. Germline assignment: CDR1 SGHAT and CDR2 FQNNGV. The V and J ends lost 1 base and 2 bases respectively, with 9 bases between them. CDR3 loop: CASSLGTGPYEQYF. DNA for the CDR3: TGTGCCAGCAGCTTAGGAACAGGACCCTACGAGCAGTACTTC.

The chain links TRBV2 to TRBJ1-5, with D possibly matching TRBD1 (5 bases). The CDR3 is 16 amino acids. Trimming left V 4 bases short and J 0 bases short, with 13 bases between. CDR1 is SNHLY, CDR2 FYNNEI, per germline. The CDR3 DNA sequence: TGTGCCAGCAGTGGTAGGGGCGGACATAGCAATCAGCCCCAGCATTTT. Protein: CASSGRGGHSNQPQHF. The whole variable domain, filled in from reference TRBV2 and TRBJ1-5, reads EPEVTQTPSHQVTQMGQEVILRCVPISNHLYFYWYRQILGQKVEFLVSFYNNEISEKSEIFDDQFSVERPDGSNFTLKIRSTKLEDSAMYFCASSGRGGHSNQPQHFGDGTRLSIL.

The chain has TRBV5-4 and TRBJ2-7; 10 bases align to TRBD1. The CDR3 has 16 residues. Unmatched junction bases numbered 7, after V lost 4 bases and J lost 0 bases. Germline values: CDR1 SGHNT, CDR2 YYREEE (reference sequence). CDR3 DNA sequence: TGTGCCAGCAGCGAACCGGGACAGGGGATCTCCTACGAGCAGTACTTC. Its protein is CASSEPGQGISYEQYF. The entire variable domain, with the rest obtained from reference TRBV5-4 and TRBJ2-7, is as follows: ETGVTQSPTHLIKTRGQQVTLRCSSQSGHNTVSWYQQALGQGPQFIFQYYREEENGRGNFPPRFSGLQFPNYSSELNVNALELDDSALYLCASSEPGQGISYEQYFGPGTRLTVT.

V gene TRBV6-5 combines with J gene TRBJ1-2; possible D gene TRBD1, 5 bases. The CDR3 runs to 13 residues. The germline gives CDR1 MNHEY, CDR2 SVGAGI. V was trimmed by 2 bases and J by 8 bases, leaving 12 bases between them. Here the CDR3 DNA reads TGTGCCAGCAGTTACGCAGGGCTATACGGCTACACCTTC. Translation: CASSYAGLYGYTF.

This clone was seen a handful of times. The chain couples TRBV7-3 to TRBJ2-7; 7 bases map to TRBD1. Trimming cost V 5 bases and J 6 bases; bases outside gene matches: 7. The CDR3 is 13 residues long. Germline lookup yields CDR1 SGHTA and CDR2 FQGTGA. The CDR3 coding sequence is TGTGCCAGCAGCGTGCAAAGGGACAGCGAGCAGTACTTC. Protein: CASSVQRDSEQYF.

The chain combines TRBV12-3 or TRBV12-4 with TRBJ2-7, with 7 bases matching TRBD1. Losses at the gene ends were 6 bases for V and 2 bases for J; bases not matched to a gene: 4. This CDR3 is built from 13 residues. In DNA form, the CDR3 reads TGTGCCAGCAGGCGACAGGGAACCTACGAGCAGTACTTC. Residues: CASRRQGTYEQYF.

In this sample, this clone turned up a few times. The V and J genes are TRBV25-1 and TRBJ1-1; tentative D call: TRBD1 (5 bases). This CDR3 has 13 residues. The V and J ends lost 8 bases and 1 base respectively, with 11 bases between them. Germline V gene data show CDR1 as MGHDK and CDR2 as SYGVNS. The CDR3 here is CASATVENTEAFF. For the CDR3, the DNA is TGTGCCAGCGCGACAGTAGAGAACACTGAAGCTTTCTTT.

The chain combines TRBV28 with TRBJ2-1; D is undetermined. The ends were cut back, 4 bases at V and 3 bases at J, with 10 bases in the middle. Germline V gene sequence: CDR1 MDHEN, CDR2 SYDVKM. This CDR3 contains 14 residues. The CDR3 is CASSSPTFYNEQFF. The CDR3 nucleotides are TGTGCCAGCAGTTCCCCAACTTTCTACAATGAGCAGTTCTTC.

V usage is TRBV5-4 and J usage is TRBJ1-1; D gene uncertain. The CDR3 extends over 14 amino acids. From germline, CDR1 is SGHNT and CDR2 YYREEE (reference sequence). The V end was cut by 0 bases, the J end by 0 bases, with 6 bases between. The CDR3 region is CASSLGLLNTEAFF. CDR3 DNA sequence: TGTGCCAGCAGCTTGGGGCTGTTGAACACTGAAGCTTTCTTT.

This sequence joins TRBV4-1 and TRBJ2-5; tentatively, D is TRBD1 (5 bases). The length of the CDR3 is 16 residues. Germline V gene data show CDR1 as MGHRA and CDR2 as YSYEKL. Trimming pared 1 base from V and 7 bases from J, leaving 19 bases between. CDR3 sequence: CASSQVSGPGSGTQYF. The CDR3 DNA is TGCGCCAGCAGCCAAGTCTCAGGGCCCGGAAGTGGGACCCAGTACTTC.

The CDR3 spells CASCPPIPTGAPYEQYF. The CDR3 DNA follows: TGCGCCAGCTGTCCCCCCATCCCGACAGGGGCCCCCTACGAGCAGTACTTC. The V gene is TRBV5-1, the J gene TRBJ2-7, with TRBD1 matching over 8 bases. The germline CDR1 and CDR2 sequences are SGHRS and YFSETQ. The CDR3 covers 17 residues. V gave up 7 bases and J gave up 2 bases; unmatched junction bases: 17.

V gene TRBV7-6 combines with J gene TRBJ1-3; 8 positions agree with TRBD1. The junction had 2 bases not matched to a gene; V was cut back by 0 bases and J by 4 bases. Germline V gene sequence: CDR1 SGHVS, CDR2 FNYEAQ. CDR3 size: 15 residues. The DNA of the CDR3 is TGTGCCAGCAGCTTAGCCAGGGGGCAAGGAAACACCATATATTTT. It specifies CASSLARGQGNTIYF.

In DNA form, the CDR3 reads TGTGCCAGCAGCTTGGAAGGGACAGGGGGATTGGTGACCCAGTACTTC. Residues: CASSLEGTGGLVTQYF. The rearrangement joins TRBV5-5 to TRBJ2-5; 11 bases are a match to TRBD1. Trimming cost V 0 bases and J 7 bases; bases outside gene matches: 8. Germline V gene lookup returns CDR1 SGHKS and CDR2 YYEKEE (reference sequence). This CDR3 is built from 16 residues.

V usage is TRBV18 and J usage is TRBJ1-1, with D possibly TRBD1 on 5 matching bases. This CDR3 is 12 amino acids long. Germline lookup yields CDR1 KGHSH and CDR2 LQKENI. V lost 3 bases and J lost 10, with 12 bases in between. CDR3 sequence: CASSPLTEGAFF. In nucleotides, the CDR3 is TGTGCCAGCTCACCCTTGACAGAAGGAGCTTTCTTT.

This chain links TRBV7-2 with TRBJ2-2; D unclear. Germline V lookup: CDR1 SGHTA, CDR2 FQGNSA. The V end was cut by 2 bases, the J end by 0 bases, with 10 bases between. The CDR3 covers 16 residues. The CDR3 DNA follows: TGTGCCAGCAGCTTACAACCGGGTTCGAACACCGGGGAGCTGTTTTTT. Its protein is CASSLQPGSNTGELFF.

The chain joins TRBV5-1 to TRBJ2-2; perhaps TRBD1 as D (7 bases). V lost 5 bases and J 6 bases, leaving 23 bases between the germline ends. The germline V gene encodes CDR1 SGHRS and CDR2 YFSETQ. The CDR3 loop spans 17 amino acids. The CDR3 region has the DNA TGCGCCAGCAGTTGGTTCGGCCGAACAGGGGAGGCCGGGGAGCTGTTTTTT. It yields the protein CASSWFGRTGEAGELFF.

This clone was counted a single time. The chain has TRBV5-8 and TRBJ2-7, with 9 bases lining up with TRBD1. The V gene end was trimmed by 4 bases and the J gene end by 3 bases; junction bases not matched to a gene: 8. CDR1 is SGHTS, CDR2 YDEGEE, per germline. This CDR3 contains 15 residues. This chain's CDR3 is CASSNFGTGSYEQYF. The CDR3 nucleotides are TGTGCCAGCAGCAATTTCGGGACAGGGAGCTACGAGCAGTACTTC.

The chain carries TRBV3-1 (or the pseudogene TRBV3-2) and TRBJ2-1; 9 bases line up with TRBD2. The ends lost 0 bases at V and 9 bases at J; junction bases unmatched: 6. CDR1 and CDR2 from the germline V gene are LGHDT and YNNKEL (reference sequence). The CDR3 sequence is 15 residues long. The CDR3 protein is CASSQDGGGAGEQFF. CDR3 DNA: TGTGCCAGCAGCCAAGACGGCGGGGGGGCCGGTGAGCAGTTCTTC.